The 3 T cell receptor beta chains given below trace back to one sample, sequenced in a study of Ad26.COV2.S vaccination and SARS-CoV-2 variants. The protocol was immunoSEQ multiplex PCR, while the TCRdb copy is restricted to in-frame clones and leaves out a portion. In the table there are approximately 340,000 clones, more than 75% of which are singletons. Treatment indicated: roughly 18 received Ad26.COV2.S at low or high dose, single or two shots; a few received placebo; per-sample allocation not given. The study sampled participants on day 63 after the first vaccine or placebo injection. The sequencing here drew on peripheral blood, taken in a trial of Ad26.COV2.S vaccine versus placebo. The source is a person between 18 and 65 years old who received the Ad26.COV2.S COVID-19 vaccine or a placebo.

The V gene is TRBV6-5, the J gene TRBJ1-3; D might be TRBD1 (6 bases). V lost 10 bases to trimming and J lost 4 bases, with 14 bases between them. Per the germline V gene, CDR1 is MNHEY and CDR2 is SVGAGI. The CDR3 contains 13 residues. This CDR3 is CATTGASGNTIYF. CDR3 nucleotides: TGTGCCACAACGGGGGCGTCGGGAAACACCATATATTTT.

The chain has TRBV18 and TRBJ2-3; no definite D call. Trimming left V 0 bases short and J 2 bases short, with 12 bases between. CDR1 and CDR2 from the germline V gene are KGHSH and LQKENI. This CDR3 spans 16 amino acids. The CDR3 spells CASSPPTETYTDTQYF. CDR3 DNA sequence: TGTGCCAGCTCACCACCGACGGAGACTTACACAGATACGCAGTATTTT.

This sequence joins TRBV9 and TRBJ2-2; TRBD1 is a possible D gene (6 bases). Germline lookup yields CDR1 SGDLS and CDR2 YYNGEE. The CDR3 is 17 amino acids. V was pared by 0 bases and J by 6 bases, with 18 bases between. For the CDR3, the DNA is TGTGCCAGCAGCGTAGCTGGAAACACAGGGTTCCCCGGGGAGCTGTTTTTT. Its protein is CASSVAGNTGFPGELFF.